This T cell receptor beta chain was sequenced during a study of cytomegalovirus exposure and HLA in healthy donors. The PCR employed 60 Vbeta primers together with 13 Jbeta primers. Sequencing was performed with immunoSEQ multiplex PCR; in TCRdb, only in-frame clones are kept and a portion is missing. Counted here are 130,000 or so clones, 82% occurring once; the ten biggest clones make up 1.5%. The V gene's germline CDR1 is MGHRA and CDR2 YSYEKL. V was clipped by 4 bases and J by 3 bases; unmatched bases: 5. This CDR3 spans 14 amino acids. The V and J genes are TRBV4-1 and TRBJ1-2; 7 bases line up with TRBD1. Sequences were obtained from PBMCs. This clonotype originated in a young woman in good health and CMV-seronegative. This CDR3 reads CASSPGQVYYGYTF. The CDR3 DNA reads TGCGCCAGCAGCCCCGGACAGGTTTACTATGGCTACACCTTC.